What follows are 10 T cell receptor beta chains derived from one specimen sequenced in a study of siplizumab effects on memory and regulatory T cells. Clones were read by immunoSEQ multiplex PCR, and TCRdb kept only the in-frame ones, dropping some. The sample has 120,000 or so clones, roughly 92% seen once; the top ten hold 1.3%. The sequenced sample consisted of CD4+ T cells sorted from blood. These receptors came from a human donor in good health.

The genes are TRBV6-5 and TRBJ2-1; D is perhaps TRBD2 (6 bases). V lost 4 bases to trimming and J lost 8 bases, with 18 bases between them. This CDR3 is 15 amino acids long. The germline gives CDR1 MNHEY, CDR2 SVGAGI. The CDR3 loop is CASSSSASAGDEQFF. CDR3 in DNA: TGTGCCAGCAGTTCATCGGCTAGCGCCGGCGATGAGCAGTTCTTC.

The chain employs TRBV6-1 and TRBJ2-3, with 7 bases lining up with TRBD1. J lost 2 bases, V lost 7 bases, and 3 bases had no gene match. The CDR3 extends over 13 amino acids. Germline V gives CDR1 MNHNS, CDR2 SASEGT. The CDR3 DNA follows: TGTGCCAGCATGACAGGGAACACAGATACGCAGTATTTT. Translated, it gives CASMTGNTDTQYF.

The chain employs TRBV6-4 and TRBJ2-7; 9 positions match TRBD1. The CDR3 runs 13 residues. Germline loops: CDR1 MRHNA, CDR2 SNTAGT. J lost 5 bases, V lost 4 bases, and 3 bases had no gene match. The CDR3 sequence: CASSVGQGHEQYF. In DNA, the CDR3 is TGTGCCAGCAGTGTAGGACAGGGGCACGAGCAGTACTTC.

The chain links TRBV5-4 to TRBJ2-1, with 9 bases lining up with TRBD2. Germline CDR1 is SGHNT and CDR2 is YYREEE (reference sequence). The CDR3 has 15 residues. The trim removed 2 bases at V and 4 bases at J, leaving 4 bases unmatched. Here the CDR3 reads CASSFRREGYNEQFF. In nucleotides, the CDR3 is TGTGCCAGCAGCTTTAGGCGGGAGGGGTACAATGAGCAGTTCTTC.

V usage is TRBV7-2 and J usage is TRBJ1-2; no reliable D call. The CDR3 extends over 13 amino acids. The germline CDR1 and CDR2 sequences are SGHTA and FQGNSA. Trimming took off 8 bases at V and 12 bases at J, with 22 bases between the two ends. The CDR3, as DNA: TGTGCCAGCGGCCCCGGGCCCAGCAGAGGTAACACCTTC. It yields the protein CASGPGPSRGNTF.

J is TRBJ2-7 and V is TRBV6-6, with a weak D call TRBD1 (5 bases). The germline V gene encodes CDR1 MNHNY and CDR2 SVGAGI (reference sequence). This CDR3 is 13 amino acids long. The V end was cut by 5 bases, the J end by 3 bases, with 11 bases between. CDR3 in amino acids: CASSKEDSYEQYF. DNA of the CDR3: TGTGCCAGCAGTAAGGAAGACAGCTACGAGCAGTACTTC.

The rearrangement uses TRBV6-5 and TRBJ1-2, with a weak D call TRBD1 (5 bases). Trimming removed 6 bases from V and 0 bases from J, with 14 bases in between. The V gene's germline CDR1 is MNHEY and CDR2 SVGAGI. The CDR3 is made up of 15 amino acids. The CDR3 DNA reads TGTGCCAGCAGACCCACAGGAGAGGCTAACTATGGCTACACCTTC. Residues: CASRPTGEANYGYTF.

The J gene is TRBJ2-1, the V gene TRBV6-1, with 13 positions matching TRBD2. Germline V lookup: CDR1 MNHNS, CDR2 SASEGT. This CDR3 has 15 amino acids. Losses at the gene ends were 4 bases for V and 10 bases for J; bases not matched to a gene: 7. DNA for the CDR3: TGTGCCAGCAGTGCTACTAGCGGGAGGGCCATAGAGCAGTTCTTC. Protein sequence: CASSATSGRAIEQFF.

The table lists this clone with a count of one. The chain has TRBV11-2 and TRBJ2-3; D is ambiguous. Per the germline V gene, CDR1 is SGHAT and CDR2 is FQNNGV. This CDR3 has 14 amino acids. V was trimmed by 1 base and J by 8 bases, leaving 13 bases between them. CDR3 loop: CASSLVASRVTQYF. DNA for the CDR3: TGTGCCAGCAGCTTAGTAGCCTCAAGGGTTACGCAGTATTTT. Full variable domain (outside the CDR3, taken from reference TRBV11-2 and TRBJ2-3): EAGVAQSPRYKIIEKRQSVAFWCNPISGHATLYWYQQILGQGPKLLIQFQNNGVVDDSQLPKDRFSAERLKGVDSTLKIQPAKLEDSAVYLCASSLVASRVTQYFGPGTRLTVL.

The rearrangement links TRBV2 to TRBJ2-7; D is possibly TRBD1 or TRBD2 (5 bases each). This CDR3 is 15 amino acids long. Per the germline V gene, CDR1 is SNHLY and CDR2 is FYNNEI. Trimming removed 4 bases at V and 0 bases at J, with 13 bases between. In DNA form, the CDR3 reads TGTGCCAGCAGTGCCCCGGGACGGAACTCCTACGAGCAGTACTTC. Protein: CASSAPGRNSYEQYF.